Below are 10 T cell receptor beta chains sequenced from a single sample in a study of neurological immune-mediated disorders. TCRdb fed the 5' RACE reads into MiXCR, producing one record per CDR3 protein. Among almost 30,000 distinct CDR3 sequences listed, around 10% were seen once. Sequencing was done on a sample of PBMCs. These receptors all come from a woman aged 55-69 years in good health.

This clonotype has at least ten counts. The chain is built from TRBV4-2 and TRBJ2-1; 7 bases map to TRBD2. This CDR3 is built from 14 residues. From germline, CDR1 is LGHNA and CDR2 YNFKEQ. V was pared by 3 bases and J by 5 bases, with 4 bases of the junction left unmatched. The CDR3 coding sequence is TGTGCCAGCAGCCAGGGCCGGGGGGACAATGAGCAGTTCTTC. Its translation is CASSQGRGDNEQFF.

This clonotype appeared many times. V and J are TRBV27 and TRBJ1-1, with unresolved D. Trimming took off 0 bases at V and 1 base at J, with 9 bases between the two ends. This CDR3 has 15 residues. Germline values: CDR1 MNHEY, CDR2 SMNVEV (reference sequence). CDR3 region: CASSLSVSGNTEAFF. The CDR3, as DNA: TGTGCCAGCAGTTTATCGGTCTCAGGGAACACTGAAGCTTTCTTT.

This clonotype was detected ten times or more. The rearrangement uses TRBV6-1 and TRBJ1-4; D is undetermined. The CDR3 spans 14 residues. Germline CDR1 is MNHNS and CDR2 is SASEGT. V shed 4 bases and J shed 5 bases, with 11 bases lying between them. The CDR3 is CASSVVSPNEKLFF. The CDR3 DNA reads as TGTGCCAGCAGTGTTGTCAGCCCCAATGAAAAACTGTTTTTT.

This clonotype has a count of ten or more. The V call is TRBV20-1, the J call TRBJ2-7; TRBD2 matches 8 bases. V trimming: 3 bases; J trimming: 1 base; junction bases outside the gene matches: 14. Germline-derived CDR1 and CDR2 are DFQATT and SNEGSKA (reference sequence). The CDR3 extends over 17 amino acids. CDR3 DNA sequence: TGCAGTGCTAGCCCCCTTACCGCGGGGGGCCAATCCTACGAGCAGTACTTC. The encoded protein is CSASPLTAGGQSYEQYF.

This clonotype has a count of ten or more. V is TRBV20-1 and J is TRBJ1-1; the D gene is possibly TRBD1 (5 bases). CDR1 and CDR2 (germline): DFQATT, SNEGSKA (reference sequence). V lost 4 bases and J lost 3, with 18 bases in between. This CDR3 has 15 amino acids. The CDR3 nucleotides read TGCAGTGCTACTATTATGGGCAGGGTTCACACTGAAGCTTTCTTT. Protein sequence: CSATIMGRVHTEAFF.

This clonotype was observed at least ten times. This chain links TRBV6-5 with TRBJ1-1; no firm D call. The CDR3 covers 15 residues. Germline values: CDR1 MNHEY, CDR2 SVGAGI. Trimming stripped 7 bases from V and 1 base from J, with 16 bases between. The DNA for the CDR3 is TGTGCCAGCAAGCCATCCGAGGGATGGAACACTGAAGCTTTCTTT. It yields the protein CASKPSEGWNTEAFF.

In its sample, this clonotype was seen many times. This chain uses TRBV20-1 with TRBJ1-2; 9 bases match TRBD1. This CDR3 is 13 amino acids long. Germline V gene lookup returns CDR1 DFQATT and CDR2 SNEGSKA (reference sequence). V lost 3 bases to trimming and J lost 8 bases; unmatched junction nucleotides: 7. CDR3 sequence reads: CSASFTGGWGYTF. The CDR3 DNA sequence: TGCAGTGCTAGCTTCACAGGGGGCTGGGGCTACACCTTC.

This clonotype was counted at least ten times. An end of the junction differs from the germline gene, which may be a read error. The rearrangement links TRBV6-1 to TRBJ2-1, with unresolved D. Germline lookup yields CDR1 MNHNS and CDR2 SASEGT. The CDR3 runs 12 residues. The CDR3 region is CVSSEIRNEQFF. The DNA for the CDR3 is TGTGTCAGCAGTGAAATCCGGAATGAGCAGTTCTTC.

This clonotype has ten or more counts. The V and J genes are TRBV18 and TRBJ2-5; unclear D gene. Per the germline V gene, CDR1 is KGHSH and CDR2 is LQKENI. This CDR3 region has 14 residues. Trimming took off 2 bases at V and 5 bases at J, with 12 bases between the two ends. This chain's CDR3 is CASSPSMQWETQYF. DNA of the CDR3: TGTGCCAGCTCACCAAGTATGCAATGGGAGACCCAGTACTTC.

Notes on this clonotype: One base away lies a much larger clone, so this may be a sequencing read error. The rearrangement uses TRBV20-1 and TRBJ1-5; no clear D. The germline V gene encodes CDR1 DFQATT and CDR2 SNEGSKA (reference sequence). Trimming cost V 0 bases and J 1 base, with 13 bases left between them. CDR3 length equals 16 residues. The CDR3 nucleotides read TGCAGTGCTAGAGATACTGGAATCTACAGCAATCAGCCCCAGCATTTT. This translates into CSARDTGIYSNQPQHF.